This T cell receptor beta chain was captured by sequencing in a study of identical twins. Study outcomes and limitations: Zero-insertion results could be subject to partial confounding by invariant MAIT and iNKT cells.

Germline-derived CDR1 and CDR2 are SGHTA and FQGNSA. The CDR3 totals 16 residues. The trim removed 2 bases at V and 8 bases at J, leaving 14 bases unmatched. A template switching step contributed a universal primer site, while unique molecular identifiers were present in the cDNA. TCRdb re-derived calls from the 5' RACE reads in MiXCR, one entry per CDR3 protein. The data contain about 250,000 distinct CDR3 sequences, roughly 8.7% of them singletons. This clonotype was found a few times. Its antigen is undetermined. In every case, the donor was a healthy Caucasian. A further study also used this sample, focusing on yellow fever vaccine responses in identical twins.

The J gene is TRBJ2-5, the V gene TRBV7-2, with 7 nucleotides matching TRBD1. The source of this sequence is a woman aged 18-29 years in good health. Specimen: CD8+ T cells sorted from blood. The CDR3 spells CASSLRSGDSDNTQYF. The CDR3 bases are TGTGCCAGCAGCTTAAGGTCCGGGGACAGCGACAATACCCAGTACTTC.